A selection of T cell receptor beta chains follows, all from one sample in a study of blood T cell repertoires in COVID-19. Clones were read by immunoSEQ multiplex PCR, and TCRdb kept only the in-frame ones, dropping some. The sample has 120,000 or so clones, approximately 90% seen once. The sample taken for sequencing was peripheral blood. These receptors came from a human donor in a cohort sampled during active COVID-19. Each CDR3 is given with its conserved first and last residue. Each record gives: D gene, V gene, J gene, clone size, CDR3 protein, CDR3 DNA. A D gene is named only where the DNA matches it firmly. Clone size is not always given. Where it is, it says once, few, many or a class for expanded clones.

d_call: NA
v_call: TRBV7-8
j_call: TRBJ2-1
clone_size: NA
cdr3_aa: CASSLVSGDEQFF
cdr3_nt: TGTGCCAGCAGCTTAGTGTCGGGGGATGAGCAGTTCTTC

d_call: NA
v_call: TRBV2
j_call: TRBJ1-6
clone_size: NA
cdr3_aa: CASSWAGENNSPLHF
cdr3_nt: TGTGCCAGCTCCTGGGCAGGGGAAAATAATTCACCCCTCCACTTT

d_call: TRBD2
v_call: TRBV5-1
j_call: TRBJ2-5
clone_size: NA
cdr3_aa: CASSSIAGRRETQYF
cdr3_nt: TGCGCCAGCAGCTCAATAGCGGGACGGCGAGAGACCCAGTACTTC

d_call: TRBD1
v_call: TRBV20-1
j_call: TRBJ2-1
clone_size: NA
cdr3_aa: CSASRDSYDEQFF
cdr3_nt: TGCAGTGCTAGTCGGGACAGTTACGATGAGCAGTTCTTC

d_call: TRBD2
v_call: TRBV4-2
j_call: TRBJ2-1
clone_size: NA
cdr3_aa: CASSQVGRGGNNEQFF
cdr3_nt: TGTGCCAGCAGCCAAGTGGGCCGGGGGGGCAACAATGAGCAGTTCTTC

d_call: NA
v_call: TRBV19
j_call: TRBJ1-5
clone_size: NA
cdr3_aa: CASSTTKRSNQPQHF
cdr3_nt: TGTGCCAGTAGTACGACAAAACGTAGCAATCAGCCCCAGCATTTT

d_call: NA
v_call: TRBV7-6
j_call: TRBJ2-5
clone_size: NA
cdr3_aa: CASSFGGGGYIETQYF
cdr3_nt: TGTGCCAGCAGCTTTGGTGGAGGGGGCTATATAGAGACCCAGTACTTC

d_call: TRBD1
v_call: TRBV29-1
j_call: TRBJ2-7
clone_size: NA
cdr3_aa: CSVINQGVSYEQYF
cdr3_nt: TGCAGCGTTATTAACCAGGGGGTTTCCTACGAGCAGTACTTC

d_call: TRBD1
v_call: TRBV25-1
j_call: TRBJ1-1
clone_size: few
cdr3_aa: CASSQQGTEAFF
cdr3_nt: TGTGCCAGCAGTCAACAGGGGACTGAAGCTTTCTTT

d_call: TRBD2
v_call: TRBV4-1
j_call: TRBJ2-5
clone_size: NA
cdr3_aa: CASSQGQLGGAGETQYF
cdr3_nt: TGCGCCAGCAGCCAAGGCCAGCTGGGAGGGGCGGGTGAGACCCAGTACTTC

d_call: TRBD1
v_call: TRBV19
j_call: TRBJ2-5
clone_size: NA
cdr3_aa: CASSIGDRHQETQYF
cdr3_nt: TGTGCCAGTAGTATAGGGGACAGACACCAAGAGACCCAGTACTTC

d_call: NA
v_call: TRBV5-6
j_call: TRBJ2-1
clone_size: NA
cdr3_aa: CASSLAQGMFDNEQFF
cdr3_nt: TGTGCCAGCAGCTTGGCGCAGGGAATGTTCGACAATGAGCAGTTCTTC

d_call: TRBD2
v_call: TRBV13
j_call: TRBJ2-7
clone_size: NA
cdr3_aa: CASSHPSGGTYEQYF
cdr3_nt: TGTGCCAGCAGCCACCCCAGCGGGGGCACCTACGAGCAGTACTTC

d_call: NA
v_call: TRBV5-6
j_call: TRBJ2-7
clone_size: NA
cdr3_aa: CASSLPYSYEQYF
cdr3_nt: TGTGCCAGCAGCTTGCCCTACTCCTACGAGCAGTACTTC

d_call: NA
v_call: TRBV5-6
j_call: TRBJ1-1
clone_size: NA
cdr3_aa: CASSTAQVNTEAFF
cdr3_nt: TGTGCCAGCAGCACCGCGCAGGTGAACACTGAAGCTTTCTTT

d_call: TRBD2
v_call: TRBV3-1/TRBV3-2
j_call: TRBJ2-7
clone_size: NA
cdr3_aa: CASSLISREGPFEQYF
cdr3_nt: TGTGCCAGCAGCCTAATCTCGCGGGAGGGCCCCTTCGAGCAGTACTTC

d_call: NA
v_call: TRBV9
j_call: TRBJ1-2
clone_size: NA
cdr3_aa: CASNLNPLTGANYGYTF
cdr3_nt: TGTGCCAGCAACTTAAACCCCCTGACCGGAGCTAACTATGGCTACACCTTC

d_call: NA
v_call: TRBV10-3
j_call: TRBJ1-4
clone_size: NA
cdr3_aa: CASSRAVDEKLFF
cdr3_nt: TGTGCCTCATCGAGGGCAGTTGATGAAAAACTGTTTTTT

d_call: NA
v_call: TRBV6-5
j_call: TRBJ2-1
clone_size: NA
cdr3_aa: CASSYLRGSDEQFF
cdr3_nt: TGTGCCAGCAGTTACTTGAGAGGGTCCGATGAGCAGTTCTTC

d_call: NA
v_call: TRBV7-7
j_call: TRBJ2-2
clone_size: few
cdr3_aa: CASSPTGTSLTGELFF
cdr3_nt: TGTGCTAGCAGCCCCACCGGGACAAGTCTCACCGGGGAGCTGTTTTTT